The 32 T cell receptor beta chains in this list originate from one sample, sequenced in a study of blood T cell repertoires in COVID-19 (dated by TCRdb to between 2020 and 2021). Library prep was done by the immunoSEQ multiplex PCR assay. TCRdb obtained this table from immuneACCESS and retained in-frame rearrangements with V and J assigned. These tables miss some clones; where compared with another copy, unresolved V genes account for less than half of the shortfall, and the remainder is unexplained. This sample comprises 250,000 to 350,000 clones, around 91% of them detected only once. Of the sample, around 13% is held by the ten largest clones. Sequenced material: peripheral blood. The receptors here all came from a woman between 55 and 75 years old with acute or convalescent COVID-19.

This chain links TRBV5-1 with TRBJ2-3, with 16 bases that match TRBD2. Germline trimming cut 1 base from V and 3 bases from J; bases unmatched to any gene: 5. This CDR3 spans 18 amino acids. Germline values: CDR1 SGHRS, CDR2 YFSETQ. The CDR3 protein is CASSLTGTSGRATDTQYF. CDR3 coding DNA: TGCGCCAGCAGCTTGACCGGGACTAGCGGGAGGGCTACAGATACGCAGTATTTT.

The CDR3: CASSVRTAANTGELFF. The CDR3 coding sequence is TGTGCCAGCAGTGTTCGGACAGCCGCGAACACCGGGGAGCTGTTTTTT. V usage is TRBV6-1 and J usage is TRBJ2-2; maybe TRBD1 (6 bases). The V gene's germline CDR1 is MNHNS and CDR2 SASEGT. CDR3 size: 16 residues. The germline V and J ends were trimmed by 4 bases and 0 bases, with 12 bases remaining between them.

This chain connects TRBV19 to TRBJ1-2; D not resolved. Trimming cost V 3 bases and J 7 bases, with 18 bases left between them. This CDR3 comprises 15 residues. The germline gives CDR1 LNHDA, CDR2 SQIVND (reference sequence). CDR3 amino acids: CASSIELGPPAGYTF. As DNA, the CDR3 is TGTGCCAGTAGTATCGAATTGGGCCCGCCGGCTGGCTACACCTTC.

The CDR3 DNA is TGTGCCAGCAGCCAAAGCGGGAGAGAGACCCAGTACTTC. This codes for CASSQSGRETQYF. The chain is built from TRBV3-1 (or the pseudogene TRBV3-2) and TRBJ2-5; 8 bases are shared with TRBD2. CDR1 LGHDT and CDR2 YNNKEL come from the germline V gene (reference sequence). The ends lost 2 bases at V and 4 bases at J; junction bases unmatched: 0. This CDR3 contains 13 residues.

The chain combines TRBV7-3 with TRBJ2-1; the match to TRBD1 covers 8 bases. Germline CDR1 SGHTA, CDR2 FQGTGA. Losses at the gene ends were 4 bases for V and 7 bases for J; bases not matched to a gene: 9. The CDR3 runs 15 residues. The CDR3, as DNA: TGTGCCAGCAGCTCCGGACAGGGTAGAGGTAATGAGCAGTTCTTC. It yields the protein CASSSGQGRGNEQFF.

The J gene is TRBJ1-5, the V gene TRBV6-6; D is unresolved. The CDR3 consists of 14 residues. Germline V gene lookup returns CDR1 MNHNY and CDR2 SVGAGI (reference sequence). V dropped 7 bases and J dropped 1 base, with 11 bases sitting between them. CDR3 loop: CASKGGGSNQPQHF. Here the CDR3 DNA reads TGTGCCAGCAAAGGAGGTGGAAGCAATCAGCCCCAGCATTTT.

The V and J genes are TRBV4-3 and TRBJ2-3; the match to TRBD2 covers 8 bases. The CDR3 sequence is 16 residues long. CDR1 LGHNA and CDR2 YSLEER come from the germline V gene. The V and J ends lost 0 bases and 6 bases, in that order; junction bases with no gene match: 8. CDR3 region: CASSQEISGAGDTQYF. CDR3 DNA: TGCGCCAGCAGCCAAGAAATTAGCGGGGCGGGCGATACGCAGTATTTT.

The chain couples TRBV6-6 to TRBJ2-1; 7 nucleotides agree with TRBD1. CDR1 and CDR2 from the germline V gene are MNHNY and SVGAGI (reference sequence). The J segment lost 7 bases and the V segment lost 0 bases, leaving 3 bases of the junction unmatched. The CDR3 totals 14 residues. The CDR3 nucleotides read TGTGCCAGCAGTTACTCGACAGGGCGGAATGAGCAGTTCTTC. It specifies CASSYSTGRNEQFF.

This clone was observed a handful of times. Other DNA sequences in the sample encode the same CDR3. The chain carries TRBV5-1 and TRBJ1-4; 7 bases line up with TRBD1. The junction had 5 bases not matched to a gene; V was cut back by 1 base and J by 8 bases. The CDR3 has 14 residues. The germline gives CDR1 SGHRS, CDR2 YFSETQ. The CDR3 DNA is TGCGCCAGCAGCTTGTCCCAGGGGGAAGAAAAACTGTTTTTT. Translated: CASSLSQGEEKLFF.

This clone occurred a few times. The rearrangement joins TRBV6-6 to TRBJ1-3, with 7 bases that match TRBD1. CDR1 MNHNY and CDR2 SVGAGI come from the germline V gene (reference sequence). Losses at the gene ends were 2 bases for V and 3 bases for J; bases not matched to a gene: 7. CDR3 size: 16 residues. CDR3 protein: CASSYGRTGGGNTIYF. DNA of the CDR3: TGTGCCAGCAGTTACGGAAGGACAGGAGGTGGAAACACCATATATTTT.

The CDR3 loop is CASRNSGGPYEQYF. In DNA, the CDR3 is TGTGCCAGCAGGAATAGCGGTGGGCCCTACGAGCAGTACTTC. The V call is TRBV6-5, the J call TRBJ2-7; TRBD2 is a possible D gene (6 bases). Looked up from germline, CDR1 is MNHEY and CDR2 is SVGAGI. The CDR3 loop spans 14 amino acids. The germline V and J ends were trimmed by 6 bases and 2 bases, with 14 bases remaining between them.

The chain couples TRBV5-6 to TRBJ2-2; D is perhaps TRBD2 (6 bases). The CDR3 spans 14 residues. Looked up from germline, CDR1 is SGHDT and CDR2 is YYEEEE. Trimming shortened V by 4 bases and J by 5 bases, and 12 bases separated the two germline ends. CDR3 region: CASSLPTRTGELFF. The CDR3 region has the DNA TGTGCCAGCAGCCTACCGACTAGGACCGGGGAGCTGTTTTTT. Supplemented by reference TRBV5-6 and TRBJ2-2, the full variable domain reads DAGVTQSPTHLIKTRGQQVTLRCSPKSGHDTVSWYQQALGQGPQFIFQYYEEEERQRGNFPDRFSGHQFPNYSSELNVNALLLGDSALYLCASSLPTRTGELFFGEGSRLTVL.

The CDR3 coding sequence is TGCGCCAGCAGCTCTAGTTCACTGAACACTGAAGCTTTCTTT. It codes for CASSSSSLNTEAFF. V is TRBV5-1 and J is TRBJ1-1; D remains ambiguous. With 3 bases removed from V and 0 bases from J, the gap between germline ends came to 9 bases. This CDR3 region has 14 residues. Germline V CDR1 and CDR2: SGHRS, YFSETQ. Full variable domain (outside the CDR3, taken from reference TRBV5-1 and TRBJ1-1): KAGVTQTPRYLIKTRGQQVTLSCSPISGHRSVSWYQQTPGQGLQFLFEYFSETQRNKGNFPGRFSGRQFSNSRSEMNVSTLELGDSALYLCASSSSSLNTEAFFGQGTRLTVV.

V usage is TRBV5-6 and J usage is TRBJ1-2; 7 bases are a match to TRBD1. The CDR3 is 15 residues long. V was pared by 4 bases and J by 8 bases, with 14 bases of the junction left unmatched. Per germline, CDR1 SGHDT and CDR2 YYEEEE. The CDR3 sequence: CASSATRQGHSGYTF. Here the CDR3 DNA reads TGTGCCAGCAGCGCAACCCGACAGGGCCATTCGGGCTACACCTTC.

This clone was seen a single time. The chain joins TRBV3-1 (or the pseudogene TRBV3-2) to TRBJ2-5; D is undetermined. CDR1 is LGHDT and CDR2 is YNNKEL in the germline V gene (reference sequence). The CDR3 loop spans 12 amino acids. V lost 1 base to trimming and J lost 6 bases, with 6 bases between them. This chain's CDR3 is CASSQGEKTQYF. The CDR3 coding sequence is TGTGCCAGCAGCCAAGGCGAGAAGACCCAGTACTTC.

The rearrangement joins TRBV5-8 to TRBJ1-1; D might be TRBD1 (5 bases). This CDR3 is 14 amino acids long. Trimming shortened V by 4 bases and J by 0 bases, and 10 bases separated the two germline ends. Germline CDR1 SGHTS, CDR2 YDEGEE. The CDR3 nucleotides read TGTGCCAGCAGCCTGACAGCCTTGAACACTGAAGCTTTCTTT. It encodes CASSLTALNTEAFF.

The chain is built from TRBV5-6 and TRBJ2-5; D is undetermined. The CDR3 sequence is 15 residues long. The germline CDR1 and CDR2 sequences are SGHDT and YYEEEE. With 1 base removed from V and 2 bases from J, the gap between germline ends came to 12 bases. CDR3 sequence reads: CASSLLAGRQETQYF. The CDR3 coding sequence is TGTGCCAGCAGCTTGTTGGCAGGCCGACAAGAGACCCAGTACTTC.

The chain couples TRBV19 to TRBJ2-7; TRBD1 is a possible D gene (6 bases). CDR1 is LNHDA and CDR2 is SQIVND in the germline V gene (reference sequence). The CDR3 is made up of 13 amino acids. V lost 4 bases, J lost 6 bases, and 13 bases lay in between. DNA for the CDR3: TGTGCCAGTAGTACCCGACAGGAGGCCGAGCAGTACTTC. This codes for CASSTRQEAEQYF.

The rearrangement joins TRBV11-2 to TRBJ1-2; D is unclear. The CDR3 is 16 amino acids. From germline, CDR1 is SGHAT and CDR2 FQNNGV. V shed 0 bases and J shed 8 bases, with 19 bases lying between them. Written as DNA, the CDR3 is TGTGCCAGCAGCTTAGACCAGAGCGGGATTTTAAAGGGCTACACCTTC. Translating it yields CASSLDQSGILKGYTF.

This chain connects TRBV6-5 to TRBJ1-1; no definite D call. Germline V lookup: CDR1 MNHEY, CDR2 SVGAGI. Trimming removed 0 bases from V and 4 bases from J, with 15 bases in between. The CDR3 totals 16 residues. This CDR3 reads CASSYSRAGTSTEAFF. The CDR3 DNA follows: TGTGCCAGCAGTTACTCGAGGGCGGGAACCAGCACTGAAGCTTTCTTT.

This clone was found a few times. The V gene is TRBV28, the J gene TRBJ1-5, with TRBD1 as a possible D gene (6 bases). The CDR3 covers 15 residues. The V gene's germline CDR1 is MDHEN and CDR2 SYDVKM. V lost 2 bases and J lost 2, with 10 bases in between. As DNA, the CDR3 is TGTGCCAGCAGTTTAACAGGGAAAGGCAATCAGCCCCAGCATTTT. It specifies CASSLTGKGNQPQHF.

The rearrangement joins TRBV14 to TRBJ1-6; D is possibly TRBD1 (5 bases). This CDR3 spans 14 amino acids. Deletions cut 1 base from V and 11 bases from J, with 12 bases between. Germline V gene lookup returns CDR1 SGHDN and CDR2 FVKESK. CDR3 DNA sequence: TGTGCCAGCAGCCAAGCCAGGCGGGGGACACCCCTCCACTTT. As protein: CASSQARRGTPLHF.

The chain employs TRBV13 and TRBJ2-7; maybe TRBD1 (5 bases). Germline values: CDR1 PRHDT, CDR2 FYEKMQ (reference sequence). CDR3 size: 16 residues. The V gene lost 3 bases and the J gene lost 1 base, with 16 bases spanning the gap. This CDR3 is CASSFGGAGYSYEQYF. The CDR3 DNA sequence: TGTGCCAGCAGCTTCGGTGGGGCAGGCTATTCCTACGAGCAGTACTTC.

J is TRBJ2-3 and V is TRBV29-1, with 13 bases that match TRBD2. This CDR3 spans 18 amino acids. The ends lost 5 bases at V and 4 bases at J; junction bases unmatched: 15. Germline V CDR1 and CDR2: SQVTM, ANQGSEA. In nucleotides, the CDR3 is TGCAGCGTTTTACGAGCCGGAGGACTAGCGGGAGCACCAGATACGCAGTATTTT. It translates to CSVLRAGGLAGAPDTQYF.

The chain uses TRBV6-5 and TRBJ2-1; maybe TRBD2 (6 bases). V was cut by 0 bases and J by 6 bases, with 9 bases left in between. The CDR3 extends over 14 amino acids. CDR1 is MNHEY and CDR2 is SVGAGI in the germline V gene. The CDR3 DNA is TGTGCCAGCAGTTACTCTGGAGGGGTCAATGAGCAGTTCTTC. Its protein product is CASSYSGGVNEQFF.

A few counts support this clone. This chain joins TRBV6-5 and TRBJ2-1; D is unclear. The V gene's germline CDR1 is MNHEY and CDR2 SVGAGI. The CDR3 is 13 amino acids. Trimming stripped 6 bases from V and 8 bases from J, with 14 bases between. The CDR3 DNA sequence: TGTGCCAGCAGAAGCAGCGTTCGGGATGAGCAGTTCTTC. Translated: CASRSSVRDEQFF.

This sequence joins TRBV7-9 and TRBJ2-1; 9 nucleotides line up with TRBD2. This CDR3 region has 17 residues. Trimming took 8 bases from V and 5 from J; bases not matched to a gene: 16. Germline CDR1 SEHNR, CDR2 FQNEAQ (reference sequence). This chain's CDR3 is CASSTSNPSGMHNEQFF. The CDR3, as DNA: TGTGCCAGCTCAACTTCAAACCCTAGCGGGATGCACAATGAGCAGTTCTTC.

The table lists this clone with a few counts. This chain links TRBV5-1 with TRBJ2-7; 10 bases map to TRBD1. This CDR3 has 19 residues. Germline V gene sequence: CDR1 SGHRS, CDR2 YFSETQ. The ends lost 1 base at V and 2 bases at J; junction bases unmatched: 15. The CDR3 DNA sequence: TGCGCCAGCAGCTTGACTTTGACAGGGGGCCGAAGCGGGGCCTACGAGCAGTACTTC. Translating it yields CASSLTLTGGRSGAYEQYF.

The V gene is TRBV5-1, the J gene TRBJ2-2; maybe TRBD2 (5 bases). This CDR3 comprises 16 residues. Germline lookup yields CDR1 SGHRS and CDR2 YFSETQ. V lost 0 bases, J lost 5 bases, and 14 bases lay in between. For the CDR3, the DNA is TGCGCCAGCAGCTTGGTCGCGGGTTCCCTTACCGGGGAGCTGTTTTTT. It encodes CASSLVAGSLTGELFF.

The chain has TRBV7-2 and TRBJ2-5, with TRBD2 matching 9 bases. Losses at the gene ends were 3 bases for V and 2 bases for J; bases not matched to a gene: 4. CDR1 is SGHTA and CDR2 is FQGNSA in the germline V gene. The CDR3 totals 15 residues. The CDR3 DNA sequence: TGTGCCAGCAGCTTTAGCGGGGGAGAACAAGAGACCCAGTACTTC. It encodes CASSFSGGEQETQYF.

This sequence joins TRBV18 and TRBJ1-2, with TRBD1 matching over 7 bases. Looked up from germline, CDR1 is KGHSH and CDR2 is LQKENI. CDR3 size: 14 residues. V lost 6 bases, J lost 4 bases, and 8 bases stayed unmatched. The CDR3 region is CASSTEGAGYGYTF. Here the CDR3 DNA reads TGTGCCAGCTCCACCGAGGGGGCTGGCTATGGCTACACCTTC.

The chain uses TRBV2 and TRBJ1-6; D not resolved. Trimming shortened V by 6 bases and J by 6 bases, and 15 bases separated the two germline ends. Germline V lookup: CDR1 SNHLY, CDR2 FYNNEI. The CDR3 is 15 amino acids. This CDR3 is CASRRGWPLNSPLHF. The CDR3 DNA reads TGTGCCAGCAGAAGAGGATGGCCGCTTAATTCACCCCTCCACTTT. Filled out from reference TRBV2 and TRBJ1-6, the complete variable domain reads EPEVTQTPSHQVTQMGQEVILRCVPISNHLYFYWYRQILGQKVEFLVSFYNNEISEKSEIFDDQFSVERPDGSNFTLKIRSTKLEDSAMYFCASRRGWPLNSPLHFGNGTRLTVT.